A single sample gave rise to the 27 T cell receptor beta chains below, sequenced in a study of T-cell reconstitution after alpha-beta-depleted transplantation in children. Preparation of the TCRbeta library was carried out with unique molecular identifiers. TCRdb recomputed calls from the PCR reads with MiXCR, one row per CDR3 protein. The sample lists some 600,000 distinct CDR3 sequences; 13% were seen once. Sequencing used PBMCs, mostly from graft donor cells, obtained 360 days after TCRalphabeta/CD19-depleted stem cell transplant. The receptor source for this set is a male patient between 10 and 17 years old who had a stem cell transplant for acute myeloid leukemia, so the T cells may come from the graft donor.

This clonotype was seen only a few times. The rearrangement links TRBV18 to TRBJ2-3; 11 nucleotides align to TRBD2. The J segment lost 4 bases and the V segment lost 3 bases, leaving 9 bases of the junction unmatched. The CDR3 consists of 17 residues. From germline, CDR1 is KGHSH and CDR2 LQKENI. The chain's CDR3 is CASSPLAGGVGSDTQYF. In nucleotides, the CDR3 is TGTGCCAGCTCACCGCTAGCGGGAGGAGTCGGTTCAGATACGCAGTATTTT. Combining the CDR3 with reference TRBV18 and TRBJ2-3 gives the whole variable domain NAGVMQNPRHLVRRRGQEARLRCSPMKGHSHVYWYRQLPEEGLKFMVYLQKENIIDESGMPKERFSAEFPKEGPSILRIQQVVRGDSAAYFCASSPLAGGVGSDTQYFGPGTRLTVL.

This clonotype was recorded a few times. This chain uses TRBV28 with TRBJ2-7; a weak D match, TRBD2 (5 bases). V gave up 5 bases and J gave up 6 bases, with 17 bases separating them. CDR3 length equals 14 residues. The germline V gene encodes CDR1 MDHEN and CDR2 SYDVKM. This CDR3 reads CASSILASRTEQYF. The CDR3 DNA reads TGTGCCAGCAGTATCTTAGCGTCCAGGACCGAGCAGTACTTC. The complete variable domain, with remaining parts taken from reference TRBV28 and TRBJ2-7, reads DVKVTQSSRYLVKRTGEKVFLECVQDMDHENMFWYRQDPGLGLRLIYFSYDVKMKEKGDIPEGYSVSREKKERFSLILESASTNQTSMYLCASSILASRTEQYFGPGTRLTVT.

This clonotype is a singleton in its sample. The chain joins TRBV21-1 to TRBJ2-5; the listed D gene, TRBD1, was not tested against the DNA. TRBV21-1 is listed as a pseudogene. The length of the CDR3 is 17 residues. CDR3 DNA sequence: TGTGCCAGCAGCAAGAGAAAAGGCAGGGGGCTGTGGGAGACCCAGTACTTC. Protein product: CASSKRKGRGLWETQYF.

Points on this clonotype: This may be a read error, as it is one base from a much larger clone. V usage is TRBV5-1 and J usage is TRBJ2-2; a possible D gene is TRBD2 (6 bases). The CDR3 runs 15 residues. CDR1 is SGHRS, CDR2 YFSETQ, per germline. CDR3 in DNA: TGCGCCAGCAGCTTGGCCGGACATAACACCGGGGAGGTGTTTTTT. Its protein is CASSLAGHNTGEVFF.

V usage is TRBV20-1 and J usage is TRBJ2-3; possibly TRBD2 for D (5 bases). The CDR3 is 12 amino acids. Germline V CDR1 and CDR2: DFQATT, SNEGSKA (reference sequence). V shed 5 bases and J shed 0 bases, with 6 bases lying between them. CDR3 nucleotides: TGCAGTGCTCGGGAAAGCACAGATACGCAGTATTTT. This encodes CSARESTDTQYF.

A few counts support this clonotype. This chain uses TRBV7-3 with TRBJ2-3, with D perhaps TRBD1 (5 bases). Trimming pared 5 bases from V and 8 bases from J, leaving 17 bases between. From germline, CDR1 is SGHTA and CDR2 FQGTGA. The CDR3 covers 14 residues. DNA for the CDR3: TGTGCCAGCAGCCAGGTGGCGTCCCAGGGTACGCAGTATTTT. Its translation is CASSQVASQGTQYF.

The J gene is TRBJ2-2, the V gene TRBV29-1; D is unclear. V was shortened by 7 bases and J by 8 bases, with 20 bases between the two germline ends. Germline CDR1 SQVTM, CDR2 ANQGSEA. This CDR3 has 14 amino acids. The CDR3 DNA follows: TGCAGCGGACTCTGGCAGGCAGCCAGGGGGGAGCTGTTTTTT. It translates to CSGLWQAARGELFF.

The chain is built from TRBV20-1 and TRBJ2-2, with 8 positions matching TRBD2. The germline CDR1 and CDR2 sequences are DFQATT and SNEGSKA (reference sequence). The CDR3 is 15 amino acids. V was clipped by 2 bases and J by 4 bases; unmatched bases: 6. The CDR3 sequence is CSARSGLVSTGELFF. Written as DNA, the CDR3 is TGCAGTGCTAGATCGGGACTAGTGTCCACCGGGGAGCTGTTTTTT.

V and J are TRBV29-1 and TRBJ1-1; D is unresolved. The V gene's germline CDR1 is SQVTM and CDR2 ANQGSEA. The length of the CDR3 is 13 residues. V was trimmed by 0 bases and J by 9 bases, leaving 14 bases between them. In DNA form, the CDR3 reads TGCAGCGTTGAAGAGGGGTCTAAAGGGAAAGCTTTCTTT. Its protein product is CSVEEGSKGKAFF.

This clonotype has ten or more counts. The V and J genes are TRBV29-1 and TRBJ2-1, with 7 nucleotides matching TRBD2. The germline CDR1 and CDR2 sequences are SQVTM and ANQGSEA. V shed 7 bases, J shed 6 bases, and the junction held 6 bases outside the gene matches. The CDR3 runs to 12 residues. Here the CDR3 reads CSALSGINEQFF. The CDR3 DNA reads as TGCAGCGCCCTGAGCGGGATCAATGAGCAGTTCTTC.

At least ten counts were recorded for this clonotype. The chain is built from TRBV29-1 and TRBJ2-5, with TRBD1 as a possible D gene (6 bases). The CDR3 consists of 10 residues. Between the trimmed V and J ends, which lost 6 bases and 5 bases, there was a span of 7 bases. CDR1 SQVTM and CDR2 ANQGSEA come from the germline V gene. The CDR3 spells CSVQGETQYF. The CDR3 DNA reads TGCAGCGTGCAGGGGGAGACCCAGTACTTC.

This clonotype was observed a handful of times. This chain uses TRBV28 with TRBJ2-4; 7 bases line up with TRBD2. Looked up from germline, CDR1 is MDHEN and CDR2 is SYDVKM. This CDR3 is built from 19 residues. V lost 6 bases to trimming and J lost 8 bases; unmatched junction nucleotides: 25. CDR3 sequence: CASRFRDTSATPMGDIQYF. For the CDR3, the DNA is TGTGCCAGCAGGTTTCGCGATACTAGCGCTACCCCCATGGGAGACATTCAGTACTTC.

This chain links TRBV12-3 or TRBV12-4 with TRBJ2-7; D not certain. V was clipped by 5 bases and J by 2 bases, with 7 bases between them. The CDR3 is made up of 12 amino acids. CDR3 sequence reads: CASSTRTYEQYF. The CDR3 bases are TGTGCCAGCAGTACCCGAACCTACGAGCAGTACTTC.

This clonotype was recorded many times. The rearrangement uses TRBV12-3 or TRBV12-4 and TRBJ2-1; possibly TRBD2 for D (5 bases). Deletions cut 9 bases from V and 4 bases from J, with 13 bases between. This CDR3 spans 13 amino acids. The CDR3 loop reads CARSPSPYNEQFF. In DNA, the CDR3 is TGTGCCAGGAGTCCTAGCCCATACAATGAGCAGTTCTTC.

This clonotype was observed at least ten times. The CDR3 DNA follows: TGTGCCTGGAGTGTAATGGGGAGGGAGACCCAGTACTTC. It is translated as CAWSVMGRETQYF. The chain combines TRBV30 with TRBJ2-5; possibly TRBD2 for D (6 bases). Germline V gives CDR1 GTSNPN, CDR2 SVGIG (reference sequence). V gave up 0 bases and J gave up 5 bases, with 10 bases separating them. The CDR3 is made up of 13 amino acids. The variable domain in full, completed from reference TRBV30 and TRBJ2-5, reads SQTIHQWPATLVQPVGSPLSLECTVEGTSNPNLYWYRQAAGRGLQLLFYSVGIGQISSEVPQNLSASRPQDRQFILSSKKLLLSDSGFYLCAWSVMGRETQYFGPGTRLLVL.

This clonotype was recorded many times. The gene calls are TRBV5-1 and TRBJ2-2; D might be TRBD1 (8 bases). Trimming stripped 4 bases from V and 6 bases from J, with 19 bases between. Germline assignment: CDR1 SGHRS and CDR2 YFSETQ. The CDR3 has 16 amino acids. The CDR3 sequence: CASSTGQGGLAGELFF. CDR3 nucleotides: TGCGCCAGCAGCACTGGACAGGGAGGGTTGGCCGGGGAGCTGTTTTTT.

This chain connects TRBV27 to TRBJ2-2, with a weak D call TRBD2 (7 bases). This CDR3 is built from 16 residues. Germline V gene sequence: CDR1 MNHEY, CDR2 SMNVEV (reference sequence). V lost 3 bases, J lost 1 base, and 12 bases lay in between. This CDR3 reads CASSFLGGVNTGELFF. CDR3 DNA: TGTGCCAGCAGTTTTTTAGGGGGGGTGAACACCGGGGAGCTGTTTTTT.

This clonotype was seen only a few times. The chain links TRBV29-1 to TRBJ1-2, with a tentative D call TRBD1 (6 bases). Per the germline V gene, CDR1 is SQVTM and CDR2 is ANQGSEA. V lost 0 bases, J lost 2 bases, and 10 bases lay in between. This CDR3 has 14 residues. The CDR3 reads CSVEEGAQNYGYTF. In DNA, the CDR3 is TGCAGCGTTGAAGAGGGGGCTCAAAACTATGGCTACACCTTC.

This clonotype was seen many times. The rearrangement joins TRBV5-1 to TRBJ2-7; 9 bases line up with TRBD2. V dropped 6 bases and J dropped 1; count of bases not matched to a gene: 8. The germline V gene encodes CDR1 SGHRS and CDR2 YFSETQ. CDR3 size: 15 residues. CDR3 bases: TGCGCCAGCAATCCAGCGGGAGGTTTATCCTACGAGCAGTACTTC. Translation gives CASNPAGGLSYEQYF.

This chain joins TRBV29-1 and TRBJ2-5; tentative D call: TRBD1 (6 bases). The CDR3 is made up of 12 amino acids. Trimming cost V 6 bases and J 5 bases, with 13 bases left between them. Looked up from germline, CDR1 is SQVTM and CDR2 is ANQGSEA. The CDR3 DNA reads as TGCAGCGTGATGACAGGACGGGAGACCCAGTACTTC. Amino acids: CSVMTGRETQYF.

This clonotype was found many times. J is TRBJ2-3 and V is TRBV9; D gene uncertain. V was trimmed by 0 bases and J by 2 bases, leaving 10 bases between them. The CDR3 runs 15 residues. Germline CDR1 is SGDLS and CDR2 is YYNGEE. CDR3 sequence: CASSVEGGVTDTQYF. CDR3 sequence (DNA): TGTGCCAGCAGCGTAGAGGGCGGAGTCACAGATACGCAGTATTTT. Based on the CDR3 plus reference TRBV9 and TRBJ2-3, the full variable domain is DSGVTQTPKHLITATGQRVTLRCSPRSGDLSVYWYQQSLDQGLQFLIQYYNGEERAKGNILERFSAQQFPDLHSELNLSSLELGDSALYFCASSVEGGVTDTQYFGPGTRLTVL.

J is TRBJ2-6 and V is TRBV15, with D hard to call. The germline V gene has CDR1 LNHNV and CDR2 YYDKDF (reference sequence). Trimming removed 9 bases at V and 0 bases at J, with 18 bases between. CDR3 length equals 17 residues. The CDR3 reads CATADTASFSGANVLTF. CDR3 bases: TGTGCCACAGCAGACACCGCATCCTTCTCTGGGGCCAACGTCCTGACTTTC. Using reference TRBV15 and TRBJ2-6 for the parts outside the CDR3, the full variable domain is DAMVIQNPRYQVTQFGKPVTLSCSQTLNHNVMYWYQQKSSQAPKLLFHYYDKDFNNEADTPDNFQSRRPNTSFCFLDIRSPGLGDTAMYLCATADTASFSGANVLTFGAGSRLTVL.

The rearrangement joins TRBV20-1 to TRBJ1-5, with 8 bases that match TRBD1. This CDR3 comprises 13 residues. Germline lookup yields CDR1 DFQATT and CDR2 SNEGSKA (reference sequence). After removal of 7 bases from V and 5 bases from J, the junction contained 7 bases not matched to a gene. The CDR3 protein is CSGGRGRDQPQHF. CDR3 nucleotide sequence: TGCAGTGGGGGCAGGGGGCGGGATCAGCCCCAGCATTTT.

This clonotype was found a few times. CDR3 DNA: TGTGCCAGCAGTTTATATAGCGGGAAGTTCTTC. This encodes CASSLYSGKFF. The genes are TRBV12-3 or TRBV12-4 and TRBJ2-1, with TRBD2 matching 8 bases. The CDR3 spans 11 residues. Unmatched junction bases numbered 2, after V lost 2 bases and J lost 14 bases.

The sample holds many counts of this clonotype. The chain recombines TRBV5-1 with TRBJ2-7, with D perhaps assigned TRBD1 or TRBD2 (6 bases each). This CDR3 spans 14 amino acids. V shed 4 bases and J shed 4 bases, with 15 bases lying between them. Germline values: CDR1 SGHRS, CDR2 YFSETQ. In DNA, the CDR3 is TGCGCCAGCAGCCTAGGGGGGCGGATATACGAGCAGTACTTC. It yields the protein CASSLGGRIYEQYF.

The chain carries TRBV20-1 and TRBJ2-5; 8 bases agree with TRBD2. The trim removed 3 bases at V and 4 bases at J, leaving 13 bases unmatched. From germline, CDR1 is DFQATT and CDR2 SNEGSKA (reference sequence). The CDR3 extends over 16 amino acids. The CDR3 sequence: CSARGGLDRRGETQYF. In nucleotides, the CDR3 is TGCAGTGCTAGGGGGGGACTAGATCGAAGAGGAGAGACCCAGTACTTC.

This chain joins TRBV12-3 or TRBV12-4 and TRBJ2-7; D possibly corresponds to TRBD2 (6 bases). The CDR3 runs 12 residues. Trimming removed 6 bases from V and 6 bases from J, with 12 bases in between. The CDR3 protein is CASRQTSSEQYF. In DNA, the CDR3 is TGTGCCAGCAGACAAACTAGCTCCGAGCAGTACTTC.